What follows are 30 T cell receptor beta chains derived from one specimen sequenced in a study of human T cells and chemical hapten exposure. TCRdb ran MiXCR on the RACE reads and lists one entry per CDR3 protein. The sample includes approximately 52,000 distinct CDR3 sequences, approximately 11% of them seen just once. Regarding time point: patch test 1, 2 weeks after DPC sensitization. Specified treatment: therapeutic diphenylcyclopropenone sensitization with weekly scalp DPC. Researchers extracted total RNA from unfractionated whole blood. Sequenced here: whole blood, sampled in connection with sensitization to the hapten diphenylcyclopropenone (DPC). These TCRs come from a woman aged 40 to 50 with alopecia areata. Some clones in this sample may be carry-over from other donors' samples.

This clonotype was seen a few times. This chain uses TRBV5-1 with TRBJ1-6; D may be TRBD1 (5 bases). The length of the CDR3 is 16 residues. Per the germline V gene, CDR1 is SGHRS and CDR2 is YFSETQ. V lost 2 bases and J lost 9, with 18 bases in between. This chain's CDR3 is CASSLNTMTVGSPLHF. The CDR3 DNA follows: TGCGCCAGCAGCTTAAATACGATGACAGTCGGTTCACCCCTCCACTTT.

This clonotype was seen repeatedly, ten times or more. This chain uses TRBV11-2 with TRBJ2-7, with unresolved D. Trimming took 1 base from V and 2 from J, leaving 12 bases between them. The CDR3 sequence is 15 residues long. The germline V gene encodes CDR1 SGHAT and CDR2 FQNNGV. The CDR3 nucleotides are TGTGCCAGCAGCTTAGGCGGCAGCCTGGCCTACGAGCAGTACTTC. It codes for CASSLGGSLAYEQYF. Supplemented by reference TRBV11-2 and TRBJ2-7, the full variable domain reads EAGVAQSPRYKIIEKRQSVAFWCNPISGHATLYWYQQILGQGPKLLIQFQNNGVVDDSQLPKDRFSAERLKGVDSTLKIQPAKLEDSAVYLCASSLGGSLAYEQYFGPGTRLTVT.

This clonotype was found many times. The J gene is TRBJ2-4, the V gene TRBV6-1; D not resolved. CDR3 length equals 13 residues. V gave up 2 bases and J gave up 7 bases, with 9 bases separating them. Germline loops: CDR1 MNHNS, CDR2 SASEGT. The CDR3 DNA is TGTGCCAGCAGTGAATCACGGCGGAACATTCAGTACTTC. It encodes CASSESRRNIQYF.

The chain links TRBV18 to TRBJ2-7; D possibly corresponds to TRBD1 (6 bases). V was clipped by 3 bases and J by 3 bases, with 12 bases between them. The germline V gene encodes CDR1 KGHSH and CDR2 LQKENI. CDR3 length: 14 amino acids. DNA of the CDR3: TGTGCCAGCTCACCGGCGACAGGACTCTACGAGCAGTACTTC. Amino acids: CASSPATGLYEQYF.

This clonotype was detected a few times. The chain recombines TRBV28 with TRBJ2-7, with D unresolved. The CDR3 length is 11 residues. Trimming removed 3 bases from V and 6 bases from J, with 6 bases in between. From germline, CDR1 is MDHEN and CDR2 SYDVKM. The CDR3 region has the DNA TGTGCCAGCAGTTTCATGAGCGAGCAGTACTTC. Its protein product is CASSFMSEQYF.

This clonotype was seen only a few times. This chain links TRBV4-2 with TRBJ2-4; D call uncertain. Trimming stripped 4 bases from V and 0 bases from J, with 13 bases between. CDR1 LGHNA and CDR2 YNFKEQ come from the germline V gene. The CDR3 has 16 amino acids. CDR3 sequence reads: CASSPVGRIAKNIQYF. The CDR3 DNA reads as TGTGCCAGCAGCCCAGTAGGCAGAATAGCCAAAAACATTCAGTACTTC.

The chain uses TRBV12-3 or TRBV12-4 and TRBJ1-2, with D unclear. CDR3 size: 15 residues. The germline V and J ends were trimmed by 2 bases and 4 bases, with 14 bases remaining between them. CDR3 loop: CASSLLRSGVYGYTF. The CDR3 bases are TGTGCCAGCAGTTTATTGAGGAGTGGGGTCTATGGCTACACCTTC.

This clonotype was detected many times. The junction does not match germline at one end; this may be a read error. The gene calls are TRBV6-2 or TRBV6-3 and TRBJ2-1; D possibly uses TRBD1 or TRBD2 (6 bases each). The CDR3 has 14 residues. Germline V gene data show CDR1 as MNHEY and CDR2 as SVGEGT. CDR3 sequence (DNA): TGTGCCACCAGTGGGGGGCCCTCCTACAATGAGCAGTTCTTC. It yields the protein CATSGGPSYNEQFF.

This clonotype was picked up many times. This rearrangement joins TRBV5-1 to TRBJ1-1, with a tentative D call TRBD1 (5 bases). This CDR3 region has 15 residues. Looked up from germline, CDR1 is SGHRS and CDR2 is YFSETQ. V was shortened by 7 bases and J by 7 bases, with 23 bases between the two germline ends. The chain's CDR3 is CASRSPGRETGEAFF. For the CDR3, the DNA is TGCGCCAGCCGCTCCCCCGGACGGGAAACAGGTGAAGCTTTCTTT.

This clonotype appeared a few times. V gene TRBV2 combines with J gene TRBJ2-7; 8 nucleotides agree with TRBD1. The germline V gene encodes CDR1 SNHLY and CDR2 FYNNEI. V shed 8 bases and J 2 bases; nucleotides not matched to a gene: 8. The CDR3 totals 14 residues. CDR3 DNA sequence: TGTGCCAGCGGAGCCAGGGGGCAGACCTACGAGCAGTACTTC. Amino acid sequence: CASGARGQTYEQYF.

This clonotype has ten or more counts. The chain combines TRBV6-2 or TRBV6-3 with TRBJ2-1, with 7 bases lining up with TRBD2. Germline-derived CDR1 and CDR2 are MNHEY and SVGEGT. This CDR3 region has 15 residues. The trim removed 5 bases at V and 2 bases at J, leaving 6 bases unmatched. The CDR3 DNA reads TGTGCCAGCAGTCTAGCGGTTGGGACCTACAATGAGCAGTTCTTC. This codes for CASSLAVGTYNEQFF.

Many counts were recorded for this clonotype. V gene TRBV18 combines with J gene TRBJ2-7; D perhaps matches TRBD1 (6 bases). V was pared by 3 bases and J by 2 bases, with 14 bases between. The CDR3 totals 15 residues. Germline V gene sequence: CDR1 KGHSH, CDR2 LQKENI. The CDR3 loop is CASSPSGVPTYEQYF. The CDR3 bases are TGTGCCAGCTCACCCTCAGGGGTCCCAACCTACGAGCAGTACTTC.

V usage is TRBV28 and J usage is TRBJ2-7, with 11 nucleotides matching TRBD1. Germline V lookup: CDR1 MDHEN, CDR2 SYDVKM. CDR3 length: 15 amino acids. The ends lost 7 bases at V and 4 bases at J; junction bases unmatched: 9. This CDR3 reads CASKNPGTGGYEQYF. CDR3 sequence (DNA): TGTGCCAGCAAAAATCCCGGGACAGGGGGATACGAGCAGTACTTC.

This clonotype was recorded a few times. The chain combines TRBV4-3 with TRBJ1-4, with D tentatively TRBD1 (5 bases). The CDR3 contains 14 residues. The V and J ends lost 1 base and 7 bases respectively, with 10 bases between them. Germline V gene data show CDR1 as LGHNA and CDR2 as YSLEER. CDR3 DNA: TGCGCCAGCAGCCAAGGGGGCGCGGGTGAAAAACTGTTTTTT. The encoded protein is CASSQGGAGEKLFF.

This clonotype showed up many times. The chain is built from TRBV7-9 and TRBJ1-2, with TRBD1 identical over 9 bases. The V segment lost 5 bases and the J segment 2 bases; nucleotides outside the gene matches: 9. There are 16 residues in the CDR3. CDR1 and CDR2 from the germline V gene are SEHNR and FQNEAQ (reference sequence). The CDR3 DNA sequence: TGTGCCAGCAGCCCTAGAAGGGACAGGGTGAACTATGGCTACACCTTC. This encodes CASSPRRDRVNYGYTF.

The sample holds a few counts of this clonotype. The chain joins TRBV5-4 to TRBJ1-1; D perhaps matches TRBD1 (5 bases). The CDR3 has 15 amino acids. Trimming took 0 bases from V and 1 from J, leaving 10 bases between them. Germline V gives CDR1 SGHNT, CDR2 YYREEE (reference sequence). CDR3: CASSLGPGRNTEAFF. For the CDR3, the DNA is TGTGCCAGCAGCTTGGGTCCAGGGAGGAACACTGAAGCTTTCTTT.

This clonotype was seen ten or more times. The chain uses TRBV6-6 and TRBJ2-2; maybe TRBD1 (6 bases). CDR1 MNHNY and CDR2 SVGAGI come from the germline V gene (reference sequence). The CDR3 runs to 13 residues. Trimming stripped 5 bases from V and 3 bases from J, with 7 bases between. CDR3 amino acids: CASSPGDTGELFF. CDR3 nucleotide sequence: TGTGCCAGCAGTCCAGGGGACACCGGGGAGCTGTTTTTT.

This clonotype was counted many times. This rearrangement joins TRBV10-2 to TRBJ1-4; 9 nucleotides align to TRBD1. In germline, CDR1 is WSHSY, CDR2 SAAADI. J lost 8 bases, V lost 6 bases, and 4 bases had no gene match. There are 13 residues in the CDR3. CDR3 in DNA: TGCGCCAGCAGACAGGGGGCGGGGGAAAAACTGTTTTTT. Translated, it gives CASRQGAGEKLFF.

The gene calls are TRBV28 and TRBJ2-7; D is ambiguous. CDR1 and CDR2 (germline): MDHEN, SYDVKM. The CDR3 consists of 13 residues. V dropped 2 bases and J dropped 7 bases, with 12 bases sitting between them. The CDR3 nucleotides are TGTGCCAGCAGTTTAGGTACGCCCGGGGAGCAGTACTTC. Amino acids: CASSLGTPGEQYF.

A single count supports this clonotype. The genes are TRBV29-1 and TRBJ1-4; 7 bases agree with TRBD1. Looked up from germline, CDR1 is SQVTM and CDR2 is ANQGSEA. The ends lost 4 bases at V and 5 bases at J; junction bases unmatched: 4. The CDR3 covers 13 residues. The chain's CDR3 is CSVGTGLNEKLFF. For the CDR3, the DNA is TGCAGCGTTGGGACAGGACTGAATGAAAAACTGTTTTTT.

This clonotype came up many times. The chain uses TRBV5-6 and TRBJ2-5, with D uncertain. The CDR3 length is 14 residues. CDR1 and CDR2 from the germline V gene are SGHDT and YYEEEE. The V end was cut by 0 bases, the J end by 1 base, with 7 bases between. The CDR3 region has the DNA TGTGCCAGCAGCTTGGGGCCAGGCCAAGAGACCCAGTACTTC. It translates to CASSLGPGQETQYF.

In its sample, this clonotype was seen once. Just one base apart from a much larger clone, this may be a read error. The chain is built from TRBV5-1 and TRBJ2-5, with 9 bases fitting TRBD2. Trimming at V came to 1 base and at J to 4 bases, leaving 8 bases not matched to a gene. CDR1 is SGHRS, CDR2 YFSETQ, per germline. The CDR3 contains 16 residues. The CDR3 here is CASSLSGLANRETQYF. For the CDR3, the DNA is TGCGCCAGCAGCTTGTCTGGACTAGCGAATCGAGAGACCCAGTACTTC.

The DNA for the CDR3 is TGTGCCAGCAGCCTGCAGGGGATTCGGTACGAGCAGTACTTC. Translation: CASSLQGIRYEQYF. The V gene is TRBV28, the J gene TRBJ2-7; TRBD1 might be the D (6 bases). CDR1 is MDHEN, CDR2 SYDVKM, per germline. Between the trimmed V and J ends, which lost 6 bases and 4 bases, there was a span of 16 bases. This CDR3 has 14 amino acids.

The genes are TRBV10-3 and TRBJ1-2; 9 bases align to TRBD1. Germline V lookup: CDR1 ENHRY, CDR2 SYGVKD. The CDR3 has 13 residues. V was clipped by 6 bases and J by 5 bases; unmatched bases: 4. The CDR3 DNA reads TGTGCCATCAGCCCCGGGACAGGGTATGGCTACACCTTC. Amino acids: CAISPGTGYGYTF.

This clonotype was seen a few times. The CDR3 DNA sequence: TGTGCCAGCTCACCTCTTAACTATGGCTACACCTTC. This sequence encodes CASSPLNYGYTF. The rearrangement joins TRBV18 to TRBJ1-2, with unresolved D. The germline V gene encodes CDR1 KGHSH and CDR2 LQKENI. The CDR3 has 12 residues. Trimming cost V 3 bases and J 1 base, with 3 bases left between them.

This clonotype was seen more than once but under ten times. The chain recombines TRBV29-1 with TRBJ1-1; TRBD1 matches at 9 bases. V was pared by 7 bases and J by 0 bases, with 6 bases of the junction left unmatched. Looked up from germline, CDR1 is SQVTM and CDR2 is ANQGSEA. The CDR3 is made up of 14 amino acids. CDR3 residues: CSATGTGMNTEAFF. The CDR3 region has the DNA TGCAGCGCTACCGGGACAGGGATGAACACTGAAGCTTTCTTT.

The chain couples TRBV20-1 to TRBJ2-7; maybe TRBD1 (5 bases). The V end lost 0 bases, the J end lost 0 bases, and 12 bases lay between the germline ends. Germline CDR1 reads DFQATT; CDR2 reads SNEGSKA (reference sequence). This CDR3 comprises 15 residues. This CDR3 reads CSARDPGRDSYEQYF. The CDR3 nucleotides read TGCAGTGCTAGAGATCCCGGCAGGGACTCCTACGAGCAGTACTTC.

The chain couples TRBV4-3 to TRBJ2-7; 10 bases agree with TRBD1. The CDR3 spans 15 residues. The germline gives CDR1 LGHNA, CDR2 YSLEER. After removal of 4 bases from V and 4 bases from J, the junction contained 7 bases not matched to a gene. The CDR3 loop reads CASSPSGTGDYEQYF. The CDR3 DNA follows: TGCGCCAGCAGCCCATCCGGGACAGGGGATTACGAGCAGTACTTC.

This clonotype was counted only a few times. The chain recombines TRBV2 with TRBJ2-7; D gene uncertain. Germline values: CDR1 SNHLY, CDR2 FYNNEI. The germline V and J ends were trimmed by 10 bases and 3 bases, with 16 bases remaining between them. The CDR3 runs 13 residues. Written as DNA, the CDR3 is TGTGCCACCACGGCCCAGAAGGGCTACGAGCAGTACTTC. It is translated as CATTAQKGYEQYF.

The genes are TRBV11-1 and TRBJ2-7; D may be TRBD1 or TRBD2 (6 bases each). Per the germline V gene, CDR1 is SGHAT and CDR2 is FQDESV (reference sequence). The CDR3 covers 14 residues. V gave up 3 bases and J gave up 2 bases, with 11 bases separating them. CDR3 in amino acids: CASSFGGQAYEQYF. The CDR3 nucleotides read TGTGCCAGCAGCTTCGGGGGACAAGCCTACGAGCAGTACTTC.